This T cell receptor (beta chain) emerged from a study of T cell responses to AZD1222 COVID-19 vaccine. Overall study: Whether given at about 4 or about 12 weeks, second doses were pooled. General study findings and limits: Among the donors, most were white British and more were female, and clonal diversity was possibly underestimated. At study baseline, merely five or six AZD1222 recipients were seropositive.

This clone was seen just once. Its antigen is not identified. Germline assignment: CDR1 MNHNS and CDR2 SASEGT. The CDR3 loop spans 14 amino acids. With 3 bases removed from V and 2 bases from J, the gap between germline ends came to 10 bases. Only in-frame clones appear in the TCRdb table, and some are missing; sequencing was by immunoSEQ multiplex PCR. In the table there are 100,000 to 150,000 clones, 89% of which are singletons. This chain links TRBV6-1 with TRBJ1-2, with D perhaps matching TRBD1 (6 bases). The sequences come from peripheral blood, collected on day 0 of AZD1222 vaccination. This receptor was identified in an adult in good health. CDR3 sequence (DNA): TGTGCCAGCAGTGACGGACAGTTCAACTATGGCTACACCTTC. It codes for CASSDGQFNYGYTF.